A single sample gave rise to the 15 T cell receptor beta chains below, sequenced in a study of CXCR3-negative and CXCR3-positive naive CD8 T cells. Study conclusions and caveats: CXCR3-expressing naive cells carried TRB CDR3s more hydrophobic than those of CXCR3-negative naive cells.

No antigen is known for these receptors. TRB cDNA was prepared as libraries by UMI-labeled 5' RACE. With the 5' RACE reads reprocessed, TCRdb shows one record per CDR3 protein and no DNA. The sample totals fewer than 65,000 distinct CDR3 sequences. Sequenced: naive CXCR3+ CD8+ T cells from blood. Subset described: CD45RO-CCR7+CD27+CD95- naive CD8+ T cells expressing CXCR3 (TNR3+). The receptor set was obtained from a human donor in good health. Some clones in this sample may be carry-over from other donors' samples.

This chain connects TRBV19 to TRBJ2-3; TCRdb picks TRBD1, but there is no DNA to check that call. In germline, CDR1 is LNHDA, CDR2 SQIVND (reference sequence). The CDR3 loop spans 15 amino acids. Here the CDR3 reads CASSPPTGTEITQYF.

The CDR3 is CSVVGPDEQYF. The chain couples TRBV29-1 to TRBJ2-7; TCRdb reports TRBD1, a call that lacks DNA to check it against. The CDR3 spans 11 residues. Germline CDR1 reads SQVTM; CDR2 reads ANQGSEA.

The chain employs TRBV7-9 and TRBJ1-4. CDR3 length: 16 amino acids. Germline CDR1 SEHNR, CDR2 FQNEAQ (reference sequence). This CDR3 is CASSSAHRTDNEKLFF.

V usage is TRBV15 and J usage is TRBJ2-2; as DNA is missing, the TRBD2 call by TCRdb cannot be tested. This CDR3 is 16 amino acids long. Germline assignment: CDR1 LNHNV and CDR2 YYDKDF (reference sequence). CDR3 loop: CATSRDQSGGPGELFF.

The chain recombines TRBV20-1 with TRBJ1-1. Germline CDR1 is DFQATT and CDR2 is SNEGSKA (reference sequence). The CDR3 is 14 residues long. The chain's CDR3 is CSAILGRMNTEAFF.

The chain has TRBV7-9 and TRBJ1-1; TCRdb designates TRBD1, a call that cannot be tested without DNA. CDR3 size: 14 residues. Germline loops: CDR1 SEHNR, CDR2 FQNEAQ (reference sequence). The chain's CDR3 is CASRLPGGGTEAFF.

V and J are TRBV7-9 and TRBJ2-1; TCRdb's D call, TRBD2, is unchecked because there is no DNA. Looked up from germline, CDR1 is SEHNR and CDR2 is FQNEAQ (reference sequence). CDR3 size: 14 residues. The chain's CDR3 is CASSPLVQYNEQFF.

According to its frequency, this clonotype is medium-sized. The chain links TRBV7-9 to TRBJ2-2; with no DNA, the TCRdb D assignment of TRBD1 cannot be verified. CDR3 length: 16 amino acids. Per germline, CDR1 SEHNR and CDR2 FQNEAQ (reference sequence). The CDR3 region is CASSPTQGGNTGELFF.

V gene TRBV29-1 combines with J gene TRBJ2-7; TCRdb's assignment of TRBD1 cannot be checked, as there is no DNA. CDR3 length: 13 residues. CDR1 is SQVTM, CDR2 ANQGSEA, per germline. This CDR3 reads CSALTGLSYEQYF.

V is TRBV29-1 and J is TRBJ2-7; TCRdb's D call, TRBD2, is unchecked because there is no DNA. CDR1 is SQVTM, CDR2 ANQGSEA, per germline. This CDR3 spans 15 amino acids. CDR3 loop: CSVEAASGGNYEQYF.

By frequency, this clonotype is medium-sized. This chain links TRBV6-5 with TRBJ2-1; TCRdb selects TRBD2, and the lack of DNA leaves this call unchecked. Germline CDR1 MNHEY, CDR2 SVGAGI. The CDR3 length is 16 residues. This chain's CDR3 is CASSPGLAGGYNEQFF.

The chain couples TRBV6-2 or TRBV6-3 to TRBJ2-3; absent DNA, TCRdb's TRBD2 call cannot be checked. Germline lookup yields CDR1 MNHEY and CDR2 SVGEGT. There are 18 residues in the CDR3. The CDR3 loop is CASSYSPQTSGDPRTQYF.

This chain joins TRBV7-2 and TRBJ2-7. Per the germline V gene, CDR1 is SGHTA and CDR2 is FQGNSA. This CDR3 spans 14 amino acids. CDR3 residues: CASSFYWGLYEQYF. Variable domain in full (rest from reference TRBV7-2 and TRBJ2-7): GAGVSQSPSNKVTEKGKDVELRCDPISGHTALYWYRQSLGQGLEFLIYFQGNSAPDKSGLPSDRFSAERTGGSVSTLTIQRTQQEDSAVYLCASSFYWGLYEQYFGPGTRLTVT.

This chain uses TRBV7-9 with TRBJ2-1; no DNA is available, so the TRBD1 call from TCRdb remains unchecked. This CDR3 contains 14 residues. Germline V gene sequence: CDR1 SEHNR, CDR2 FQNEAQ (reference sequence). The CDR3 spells CASPPDRRWNEQFF.

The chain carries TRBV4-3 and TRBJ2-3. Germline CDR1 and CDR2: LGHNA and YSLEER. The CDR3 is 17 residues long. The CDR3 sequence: CASSQDKGPASTDTQYF.